The 8 T cell receptor beta chains reported below all come from one sample, sequenced in a study of cytotoxic CD8 clonotypes in ibrutinib-treated CLL (dated by TCRdb to the early 2020s). The sample's time point, from its label and the paper: approximately 2 years on ibrutinib. The library was made by the immunoSEQ multiplex PCR assay. The clones in this table, taken by TCRdb from immuneACCESS, are in-frame only. Not every clone is retained; where verified, under half of the shortfall comes from an unresolved V gene, and the cause of the rest is unknown. The sample table contains approximately 100,000 clones; only one count was recorded for roughly 60% of them. The top ten clones comprise under 45% of the sample. The sample consisted of PBMCs, taken after 24 months of ibrutinib treatment. The source is a human donor with chronic lymphocytic leukemia.

The V call is TRBV4-2, the J call TRBJ1-4, with 9 bases that match TRBD1. The germline CDR1 and CDR2 sequences are LGHNA and YNFKEQ. This CDR3 is 15 amino acids long. The trim removed 3 bases at V and 6 bases at J, leaving 5 bases unmatched. CDR3 sequence: CASSQADRGDEKLFF. The CDR3 DNA reads as TGTGCCAGCAGCCAGGCGGACAGGGGTGATGAAAAACTGTTTTTT.

V and J are TRBV6-6 and TRBJ2-7; TRBD2 matches 7 bases. Unmatched junction bases numbered 8, after V lost 2 bases and J lost 1 base. The length of the CDR3 is 16 residues. Germline CDR1 reads MNHNY; CDR2 reads SVGAGI (reference sequence). CDR3 nucleotides: TGTGCCAGCAGTTACGCGGGGGACGACCGTTCCTACGAGCAGTACTTC. It yields the protein CASSYAGDDRSYEQYF.

In its sample, this clone was seen once. This chain joins TRBV5-4 and TRBJ2-1; 8 positions match TRBD2. The germline V gene has CDR1 SGHNT and CDR2 YYREEE (reference sequence). The CDR3 totals 16 residues. V shed 0 bases and J 3 bases; nucleotides not matched to a gene: 5. CDR3 loop: CASSLESGGGYNEQFF. CDR3 DNA sequence: TGTGCCAGCAGCTTGGAGAGCGGGGGTGGCTACAATGAGCAGTTCTTC. Full variable domain (missing parts from reference TRBV5-4 and TRBJ2-1): ETGVTQSPTHLIKTRGQQVTLRCSSQSGHNTVSWYQQALGQGPQFIFQYYREEENGRGNFPPRFSGLQFPNYSSELNVNALELDDSALYLCASSLESGGGYNEQFFGPGTRLTVL.

This clone was observed a few times. The chain joins TRBV6-6 to TRBJ1-5; no clear D. The CDR3 covers 14 residues. Germline-derived CDR1 and CDR2 are MNHNY and SVGAGI (reference sequence). V shed 11 bases and J shed 2 bases, with 16 bases lying between them. The CDR3 DNA reads as TGTGCCCTCAGCCCCGGGTTGGGCAATCAGCCCCAGCATTTT. Translating gives CALSPGLGNQPQHF.

This chain connects TRBV7-6 to TRBJ2-7; maybe TRBD2 (6 bases). The CDR3 runs to 18 residues. V lost 5 bases and J 0 bases, leaving 23 bases between the germline ends. Germline values: CDR1 SGHVS, CDR2 FNYEAQ. The DNA for the CDR3 is TGTGCCAGCAGCCTGGGAGTTGGGGGGACCTTGACCTCCTACGAGCAGTACTTC. This codes for CASSLGVGGTLTSYEQYF.

The chain couples TRBV5-8 to TRBJ1-6; D is unclear. The CDR3 covers 15 residues. Trimming left V 2 bases short and J 8 bases short, with 14 bases between. The germline V gene encodes CDR1 SGHTS and CDR2 YDEGEE. The CDR3 protein is CASSFELGSDSPLHF. DNA of the CDR3: TGTGCCAGCAGCTTTGAGTTAGGTTCGGATTCACCCCTCCACTTT.

CDR3 sequence (DNA): TGTGCCTGGAGTGTCCCGTGGGGGGGGCGCACAGATACGCAGTATTTT. The encoded protein is CAWSVPWGGRTDTQYF. The gene calls are TRBV30 and TRBJ2-3; possible D gene TRBD2, 7 bases. Germline CDR1 is GTSNPN and CDR2 is SVGIG (reference sequence). Trimming stripped 0 bases from V and 1 base from J, with 14 bases between. The CDR3 is made up of 16 amino acids.

This sequence joins TRBV19 and TRBJ2-3; 11 bases fit TRBD2. CDR1 is LNHDA, CDR2 SQIVND, per germline (reference sequence). The trim removed 7 bases at V and 2 bases at J, leaving 5 bases unmatched. The CDR3 is 15 residues long. The CDR3 loop is CASTQTSGVTDTQYF. In DNA form, the CDR3 reads TGTGCCAGTACCCAGACTAGCGGGGTCACAGATACGCAGTATTTT.